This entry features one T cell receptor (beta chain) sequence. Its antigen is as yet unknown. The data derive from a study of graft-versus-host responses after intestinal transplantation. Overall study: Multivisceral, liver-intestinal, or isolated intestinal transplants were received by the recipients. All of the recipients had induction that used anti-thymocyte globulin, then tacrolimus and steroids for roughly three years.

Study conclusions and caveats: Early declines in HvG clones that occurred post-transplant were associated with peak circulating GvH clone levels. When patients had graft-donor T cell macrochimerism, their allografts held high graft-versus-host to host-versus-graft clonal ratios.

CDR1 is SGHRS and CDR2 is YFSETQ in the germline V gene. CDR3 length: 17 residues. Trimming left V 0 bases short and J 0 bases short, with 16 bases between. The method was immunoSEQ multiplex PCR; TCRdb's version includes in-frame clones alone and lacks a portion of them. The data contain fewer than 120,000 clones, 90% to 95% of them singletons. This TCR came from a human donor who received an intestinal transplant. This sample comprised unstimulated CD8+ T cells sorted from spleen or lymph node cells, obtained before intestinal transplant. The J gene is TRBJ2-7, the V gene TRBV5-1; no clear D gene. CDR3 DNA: TGCGCCAGCAGCTTGGTCCCTACTATTACAAGCTCCTACGAGCAGTACTTC. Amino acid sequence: CASSLVPTITSSYEQYF.